This T cell receptor (beta chain) was sequenced in a study of beta chain features in type 1 diabetes. There are a few counts of this clone. Its antigen is unknown. Every isolated RNA sample was fully reverse transcribed, so sequencing captured expressed TCRB transcripts. Produced via immunoSEQ multiplex PCR; TCRdb's table is partial and in-frame only. The sample has fewer than 400,000 clones, roughly 9% seen once. Study results and limitations: TCRB CDR3s from Type 1 diabetes patients were moderately but significantly shorter in all four CD4+ subsets.

Trimming removed 6 bases from V and 8 bases from J; junction bases left unmatched: 11. CDR3 size: 14 residues. Germline V gene data show CDR1 as MNHEY and CDR2 as SMNVEV (reference sequence). The clonotype originates from a man aged 25-40 years with type 1 diabetes. The chain recombines TRBV27 with TRBJ1-2; TRBD1 aligns across 8 bases. Sequencing was done on a sample of central memory CD4+ T cells from blood. The CDR3: CASRWTGPSGGYTF. As DNA, the CDR3 is TGTGCCAGCAGATGGACAGGGCCCTCCGGGGGCTACACCTTC.